This T cell receptor beta chain appears in the sequencing data of a study of blood T cell repertoires in COVID-19. Study overall: T cells, B-cell-depleted T cells, or PBMCs supplied cDNA or gDNA.

This clone was found once. Libraries were prepared by immunoSEQ multiplex PCR; TCRdb keeps only in-frame clonotypes and omits some of them. This repertoire shows over 200,000 clones, approximately 82% found once; its top ten account for approximately 5.9%. The CDR3 contains 13 residues. With V trimmed by 7 bases and J by 2 bases, 4 bases remained unmatched. The chain uses TRBV12-3 or TRBV12-4 and TRBJ2-5; 7 bases agree with TRBD1. The sequence was obtained from a man of 80 years or more with acute or convalescent COVID-19. Sequenced: peripheral blood. The CDR3 spells CASTGQVQETQYF. The CDR3 bases are TGTGCCAGCACTGGACAGGTACAAGAGACCCAGTACTTC.